The TCR beta chain described here comes from a study of cytomegalovirus exposure and HLA in healthy donors (dated by TCRdb to 2017 to 2019). At the level of the whole study: According to an earlier analysis of 587 of the donors, about 179 million T cells yielded 117 million unique TCR beta sequences and less than 300 Gb of sequence data. The study combined high-throughput TCR immunosequencing, statistical association of individual TCRs with disease status, and machine learning to predict cytomegalovirus infection status. Four to six DR-DQ haplotypes were handled as single units for association and clustering, since linkage in the cohort was strong. In a later genetic analysis, genome-wide SNP genotypes for about three fifths of the 666 donors were used, and that subset was treated as a discovery cohort. The study aimed to test whether cataloging public T cell receptors could reveal signatures of past pathogen exposure. Both class I and class II loci were covered by HLA typing, at four-digit resolution. Approximately 310 gigabases of sequencing data and roughly 80 million unique TCR sequences made up an early release that covered 640 HLA-typed donors. In the later analysis, no new phenotypic data were used to find candidate immune exposures; instead, reliance was placed on TCR beta sequences and their occurrence across donors. In a later analysis, previously published TCR beta repertoires from more than 500 donors were re-analyzed and high-resolution HLA genotyping was added so that TCR occurrence patterns could be studied. Donor age, sex, ethnicity and CMV serostatus were compiled together with the repertoire data. To decide whether each TCR beta V gene segment behaved as functional or pseudogenic, an earlier analysis of some 570 of the donors relied on high-throughput TCR beta sequencing. Along with the 666-subject first cohort, a separate validation cohort of roughly 110 different subjects was used. Among the roughly 400 genotyped donors, around 81% belonged to the genetic ancestry cluster associated with self-reported Caucasian donors. Typing coverage varied by locus: roughly 620-630 donors for A, B, C, DRB1 and DQB1; roughly 500 for DQA1; approximately 570 for DPA1; around 450 for DPB1. All discovery cohort repertoires had been generated on a single sequencing platform. Using immunosequencing, the study profiled T cell repertoires from approximately 700 subjects and related those repertoires to cytomegalovirus serostatus. Among about 390 genotyped donors of the cohort, an average of about 240,000 unique TCR beta nucleotide sequences were sequenced per donor, around 20% of them non-productive. What the research found in general, with its limitations: Immune exposure information for the cohort was limited to CMV serostatus. According to a later analysis, parvovirus B19, influenza, CMV and Epstein-Barr virus appeared linked to several top co-occurrence clusters. According to a later analysis, most CMV-associated TCR beta chains appeared to be HLA-restricted, and the HLA associations seemed to be driven largely by CMV exposure. The cohort was sequenced for TCR beta chains only, and without alpha or paired-chain data the features that could be detected were limited. The presence/absence analyses assumed that sequencing depth was roughly uniform across donors, and that assumption may not be true. In a later analysis, the rate of TCR association differed among HLA loci, with DRB1 alleles having the most associated TCRs and HLA-C alleles having the fewest. When HLA alleles, especially DR and DQ, strongly co-occurred, TCR associations were difficult to assign to individual alleles. Most TCR sequences were seen in very few donors, while some public TCRs were found in many individuals. Broadly in line with IMGT annotations, most TCR beta V segments showed up in productive rearrangements about 90% or about 30% of the time in an earlier analysis of several hundred of the donors. A further reported finding was that TCR beta sequences accurately predicted the HLA-A and HLA-B alleles for most subjects in the first cohort. HLA typing was unavailable for some donors at each locus, so association tests used only the typed subset. Some IMGT-functional V segments, including TRBV6-2 and TRBV6-3, could not be distinguished by the 87-base-pair reads and were therefore excluded. In a later analysis, HLA-associated TCR beta chains were found to be more clonally expanded and to have lower generation probabilities than equally common non-associated chains. Because counts were too low, seventeen rarely observed V segments, including chromosome 9 orphons, were left out of the earlier analysis of about 620 of the donors. A later genetic analysis associated a missense DCLRE1C variant with V-gene and J-gene trimming of TCR beta chains, and an independent cohort replicated the association. The study gave a list of under 200 TCR beta chains associated with cytomegalovirus. Correlated functional status among segregating V segments might reflect linkage disequilibrium, but an unknown experimental factor could not be ruled out. The sequencing pipeline was judged likely to have produced a cluster of highly shared sequence variants as a technical artifact. Three of the identified cytomegalovirus-associated TCR beta chains were confirmed in vitro to be specific for cytomegalovirus antigens. Specific HLA alleles were associated with 15,000 to 20,000 TCR beta sequences at a false discovery rate of 0.05 in a later analysis. Cytomegalovirus status was reported to be diagnosed by the classifier with high specificity and sensitivity in both the original and validation cohorts. According to a later genetic analysis, donors in an Asian-associated ancestry cluster had fewer N-insertions in productive TCRs than the roughly 660-donor mean. It was suggested by the authors that the approach could potentially be generalized to other disease states and immunological phenotypes.

Library preparation was by the immunoSEQ multiplex PCR assay. For the multiplex PCR, a mixture combining 60 forward primers for TCR Vbeta segments and 13 reverse primers for TCR Jbeta segments was used. The CDR3 region of rearranged TCR beta genes was amplified from genomic DNA by a multiplex PCR assay. The amplified TCR beta libraries were sequenced on the Illumina HiSeq System as 87-base-pair reads. From the authors' description of their analysis: A later analysis tallied approximately 87 million unique TCR beta chains across the approximately 670 repertoires, and about 10 million of those chains were shared by two or more donors. To remove PCR and sequencing errors, raw reads were error-corrected and collapsed into unique sequences using a nearest-neighbor algorithm that merged closely related sequences. V, D and J gene segments were assigned by aligning CDR3 sequences to IMGT reference sequences. For a sequence to be retained, at least a six-nucleotide match to both a V gene segment and a J gene segment was required. A rearrangement was called productive if the CDR3 had no stop codons and remained in frame with V and J, and every other rearrangement was called non-productive. CDR3 was defined according to IMGT convention as the region running from the second conserved V-encoded cysteine to the conserved J-encoded phenylalanine. In an earlier analysis of around 570 of the donors, sequences lacking an unambiguous match to a single V gene segment were excluded. In an earlier analysis of roughly 500 of the donors, V segments were called functional above 56.7% productive rearrangements and were called segregating when the between-donor standard deviation exceeded 5%. A statistical classification framework was developed to diagnose cytomegalovirus status using the catalog of TCR beta chain sequences. In a later analysis, V and J genes were assigned by comparing TCR nucleotide sequences against IMGT/GENE-DB human TR gene sequences. The TCRdist pipeline was used in a later analysis to assign CDR3 sequences and most-parsimonious VDJ recombination scenarios. In a later analysis, each TCR beta chain was defined by its CDR3 amino acid sequence together with its V-gene family, and reads without a unique V-gene family were excluded. In a later analysis, 450 to 600 highly shared, low-generation-probability nucleotide sequences were removed to address suspected cross-contamination and a sequencing artifact. A later analysis calculated a clonal expansion index for each public chain from normalized within-repertoire ranks of inferred template counts. In a later analysis, generation probabilities were computed using a VDJ recombination model fitted to out-of-frame rearrangements, and the results were checked against IGoR. In a later analysis, TCR-TCR, TCR-HLA and TCR-CMV co-occurrence was scored with hypergeometric tests, and a repertoire-size bias correction was applied to TCR pairs. A later analysis estimated false discovery rates by permuting HLA or CMV assignments 20 times. In a later analysis, co-occurring TCRs were grouped with DBSCAN, and TCRdist sequence similarity was added when clustering was performed within HLA-allele-positive subsets. Repertoires with fewer than 30,000 or more than 120,000 public chains were left out of co-occurrence clustering, as were about five repertoires with anomalous nucleotide sharing. TCRdb limited this immuneACCESS table to in-frame rearrangements with V and J called. A share of clones is missing; checked studies link under half to unresolved V genes, and the rest is unexplained. V, J and clone size reflect that table, while D and trimming were determined from the DNA. Recorded for this sample are some 190,000 clones; around 80% of them occurred a single time. The top ten constitute around 1.5% of the sample.

In total, fewer than 750 healthy bone marrow donors made up the cohort. At the time of sampling, every cohort member was nominally healthy, though immune exposures that went unrecorded were likely present. The donor tested CMV seronegative and was one of the 352 seronegative cohort members. A peripheral blood sample was provided by each donor, and peripheral blood mononuclear cells were used for TCR beta sequencing. Genomic DNA extraction from the blood cell samples was performed with the Qiagen DNeasy Blood Extraction Kit. As to this clone: Its target antigen remains unknown. Nothing much larger sits one base from this clone, and base qualities are not available.

From cysteine to phenylalanine, the CDR3 is 15 amino acids long. The sequence is cut down to CDR3 DNA, 45 bases in frame from base 1. For CDR1 and CDR2, the germline V gene lists MDHEN and SYDVKM. V was cut back by 5 bases and J by 1 base, leaving a gap of 14 bases between them. This receptor chain uses TRBV28 and TRBJ1-1; possibly the D gene is TRBD1, per 6 matching bases. The sample taken for sequencing was PBMCs. The sequence derives from a man younger than 35 in good health and CMV-seronegative. The DNA sequence is given as TGTGCCAGCAGTGGGGCGGACAGTCGGAACACTGAAGCTTTCTTT. Its protein product is CASSGADSRNTEAFF.